Here is one T cell receptor beta chain with its context. Profiling relied on immunoSEQ multiplex PCR, and the TCRdb table lists in-frame clones only, not all of them. The top ten hold roughly 28% of the sample, which has about 76,000 clones, roughly 84% seen once. This entry comes from a study of blood T cell repertoires in COVID-19. The CDR3 is 16 residues long. The germline V gene has CDR1 MNHEY and CDR2 SVGEGT. With V trimmed by 4 bases and J by 2 bases, 11 bases remained unmatched. The rearrangement uses TRBV6-2 or TRBV6-3 and TRBJ2-7; the match to TRBD1 covers 7 bases. Input material: peripheral blood. The sequence derives from a woman at least 80 years old with active or convalescent COVID-19. The CDR3, as DNA: TGTGCCAGCAGTTGGCCTTACAGGGGCCCTACCTACGAGCAGTACTTC. Residues: CASSWPYRGPTYEQYF.